Here is one TCR beta chain with its context. Its antigen is currently not known. No base quality values were provided; no much bigger clone lies one nucleotide off. One collaborating source in Seattle enrolled patients during active infection and followed them longitudinally through the course of disease. Whole blood was collected in K2EDTA tubes by collaborating institutions according to the institutions' own protocols. For TCRbeta analysis, collaborator samples were shipped as frozen whole blood, as isolated PBMCs, or as DNA extracted from either sample type. The immunoSEQ Assay, a bias-controlled multiplex PCR, was used to amplify TCRbeta CDR3 regions from genomic DNA. From the authors' description of their analysis: The number of nucleated cells in each sample was estimated by amplification of reference gene primers within the assay. Sequence reads were collapsed and filtered to measure the absolute abundance of every unique TCRbeta CDR3 rearrangement. Productive Simpson clonality was computed per sample as the square root of Simpson's diversity index over productive rearrangements. TCRdb carries this immuneACCESS record with in-frame sequences only. Its versions omit some clonotypes, under half of them owing to an unresolved V gene in the studies checked, with the rest unexplained. The V and J calls and clone size come from that table; D and trimming were worked out from the DNA. Within this sample are 130,000 to 150,000 clones, with roughly 88% of them counted one time only. Around 8% of the sample comes from the top ten.

Trimming takes 4 bases from V and 0 bases from J, and the germline ends sit 11 bases apart. From a lookup of the germline V gene, CDR1 and CDR2 are SGHRS and YFSETQ. From the cysteine up to the phenylalanine, the CDR3 has a length of 15 residues. Just CDR3 DNA is preserved here, 45 bases in frame from base 1. The source of the sample is a study of blood T cell repertoires in COVID-19 (dated by TCRdb to about 2020). As for the study more broadly: Collaborator samples came from the United States, Italy and Spain and covered acute and convalescent phases of COVID-19. The prospective study material was composed of cDNA or gDNA derived from T cells, B-cell-depleted T cells, or PBMCs. Subjects who had been exposed to COVID-19, were actively infected with it, or had recovered from it provided the deeply sampled blood TCRbeta repertoires that made up the dataset. The repertoires were made available in a free public database intended to serve as a resource for research on the immune response to SARS-CoV-2. Samples came from the ongoing ImmuneRACE study (first 160 participants) plus 1,254 subjects from 6 global collaborators. Nearly every sample came with metadata listing a de-identified subject ID, COVID-19 status, age in years and sex. Where available, HLA class I and class II types were taken from metadata supplied by the sample provider and were not determined by assay-based typing.

General study outcomes and caveats: The amount of clinical and demographic metadata varied by source and participant and was provided uncurated.

The sequence joins TRBV5-1 to TRBJ2-1; the D gene is unclear. This TCR came from an older woman with COVID-19, enrolled during active disease. The material sequenced was peripheral blood. In nucleotide form, the sequence is TGCGCCAGCAGCCCGGGTTCCCTCTCCTACAATGAGCAGTTCTTC. Its protein product is CASSPGSLSYNEQFF.